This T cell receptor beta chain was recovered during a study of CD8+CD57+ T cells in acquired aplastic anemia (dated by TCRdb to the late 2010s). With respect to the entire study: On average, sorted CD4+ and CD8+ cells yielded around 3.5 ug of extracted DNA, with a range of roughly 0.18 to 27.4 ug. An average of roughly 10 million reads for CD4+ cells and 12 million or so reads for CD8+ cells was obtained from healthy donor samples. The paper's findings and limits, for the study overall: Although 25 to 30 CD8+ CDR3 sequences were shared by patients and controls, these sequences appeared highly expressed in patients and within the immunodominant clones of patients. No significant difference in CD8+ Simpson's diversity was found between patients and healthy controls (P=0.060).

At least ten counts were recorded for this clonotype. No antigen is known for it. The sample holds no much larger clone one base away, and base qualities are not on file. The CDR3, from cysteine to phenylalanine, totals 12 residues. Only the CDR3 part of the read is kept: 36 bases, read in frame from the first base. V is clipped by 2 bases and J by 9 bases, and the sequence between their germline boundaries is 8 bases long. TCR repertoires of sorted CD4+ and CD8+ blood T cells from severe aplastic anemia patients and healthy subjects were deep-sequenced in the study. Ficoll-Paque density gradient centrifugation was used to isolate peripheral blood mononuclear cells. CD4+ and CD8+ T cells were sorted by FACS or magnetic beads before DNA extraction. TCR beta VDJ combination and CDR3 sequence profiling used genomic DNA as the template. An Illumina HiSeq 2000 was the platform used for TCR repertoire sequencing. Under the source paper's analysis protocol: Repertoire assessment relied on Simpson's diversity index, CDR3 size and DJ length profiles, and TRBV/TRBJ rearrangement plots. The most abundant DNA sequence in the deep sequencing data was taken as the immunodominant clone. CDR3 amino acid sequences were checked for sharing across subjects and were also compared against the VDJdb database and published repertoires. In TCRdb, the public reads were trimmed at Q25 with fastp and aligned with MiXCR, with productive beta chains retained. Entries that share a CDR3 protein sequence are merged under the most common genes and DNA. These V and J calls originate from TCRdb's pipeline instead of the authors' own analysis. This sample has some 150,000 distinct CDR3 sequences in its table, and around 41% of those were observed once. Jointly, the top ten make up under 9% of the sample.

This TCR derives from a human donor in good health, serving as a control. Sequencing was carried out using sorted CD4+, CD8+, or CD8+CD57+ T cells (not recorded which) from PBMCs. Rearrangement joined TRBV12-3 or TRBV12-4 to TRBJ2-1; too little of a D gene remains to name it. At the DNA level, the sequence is TGTGCCAGCAGTTTAAGACGAGTTGAGCAGTTCTTC. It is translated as CASSLRRVEQFF.